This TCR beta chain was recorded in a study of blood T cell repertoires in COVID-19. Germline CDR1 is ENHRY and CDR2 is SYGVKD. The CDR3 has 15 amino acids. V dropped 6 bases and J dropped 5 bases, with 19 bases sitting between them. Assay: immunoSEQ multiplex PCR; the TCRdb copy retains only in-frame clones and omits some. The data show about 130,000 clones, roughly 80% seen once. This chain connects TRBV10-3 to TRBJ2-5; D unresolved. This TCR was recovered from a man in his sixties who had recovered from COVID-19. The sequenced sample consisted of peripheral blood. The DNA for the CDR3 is TGTGCCATCAGCGCTAACTCTAGGAATGGGGAGACCCAGTACTTC. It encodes CAISANSRNGETQYF.